The 30 T cell receptor beta chains listed next were all sequenced from one sample in a study of beta chain features in type 1 diabetes. The authors reverse transcribed all of the isolated RNA, so sequencing captured expressed TCRB transcripts. The protocol was immunoSEQ multiplex PCR, while the TCRdb copy is restricted to in-frame clones and leaves out a portion. The sample lists 500,000 to 700,000 clones; less than 20% were seen once. What was sequenced was naive CD4+ T cells from blood. These receptors were collected from a man aged 18 to 30 in good health.

The V and J genes are TRBV2 and TRBJ1-4; 7 nucleotides line up with TRBD1. V was pared by 4 bases and J by 3 bases, with 8 bases of the junction left unmatched. Germline CDR1 reads SNHLY; CDR2 reads FYNNEI. The CDR3 extends over 16 amino acids. The CDR3 DNA reads as TGTGCCAGCAGTGCGACAGGGATCATCGCTAATGAAAAACTGTTTTTT. Its translation is CASSATGIIANEKLFF. The full variable domain, completed using reference TRBV2 and TRBJ1-4, is EPEVTQTPSHQVTQMGQEVILRCVPISNHLYFYWYRQILGQKVEFLVSFYNNEISEKSEIFDDQFSVERPDGSNFTLKIRSTKLEDSAMYFCASSATGIIANEKLFFGSGTQLSVL.

The gene calls are TRBV7-3 and TRBJ1-1, with D hard to call. Germline V gene data show CDR1 as SGHTA and CDR2 as FQGTGA. V dropped 3 bases and J dropped 5 bases, with 10 bases sitting between them. This CDR3 is 13 amino acids long. CDR3 DNA: TGTGCCAGCAGCTTGGAAGGCGGTACTGAAGCTTTCTTT. This codes for CASSLEGGTEAFF.

V is TRBV28 and J is TRBJ2-7, with 8 bases aligning to TRBD1. This CDR3 contains 16 residues. The germline gives CDR1 MDHEN, CDR2 SYDVKM. Trimming took 5 bases from V and 7 from J; bases not matched to a gene: 16. The CDR3 DNA sequence: TGTGCCAGCAGTCTCCCCGGCAGGGGGCAGTTGGGTGAGCAGTACTTC. Protein product: CASSLPGRGQLGEQYF.

V is TRBV7-2 and J is TRBJ1-5; D is undetermined. With 1 base removed from V and 5 bases from J, the gap between germline ends came to 6 bases. This CDR3 is built from 13 residues. CDR1 and CDR2 from the germline V gene are SGHTA and FQGNSA. CDR3 in DNA: TGTGCCAGCAGCTTAGGCATGGATCAGCCCCAGCATTTT. Encoded protein: CASSLGMDQPQHF.

This clone was counted between two and nine times. The chain joins TRBV6-6 to TRBJ2-7; 12 positions agree with TRBD1. J lost 7 bases, V lost 2 bases, and 6 bases had no gene match. The CDR3 is made up of 15 amino acids. The germline CDR1 and CDR2 sequences are MNHNY and SVGAGI (reference sequence). In nucleotides, the CDR3 is TGTGCCAGCAGTTACCCGGGACAGGGGGCGGAAGAGCAGTACTTC. This sequence encodes CASSYPGQGAEEQYF.

This clone was recorded a few times. This sequence joins TRBV2 and TRBJ1-2; D is ambiguous. CDR1 and CDR2 from the germline V gene are SNHLY and FYNNEI. This CDR3 is 12 amino acids long. Trimming removed 4 bases at V and 4 bases at J, with 7 bases between. The CDR3 nucleotides read TGTGCCAGCAGTGTGGCCAGCTATGGCTACACCTTC. Its translation: CASSVASYGYTF.

This rearrangement joins TRBV7-6 to TRBJ2-2; no clear D gene. Germline lookup yields CDR1 SGHVS and CDR2 FNYEAQ. This CDR3 has 12 amino acids. V was cut by 1 base and J by 8 bases, with 5 bases left in between. CDR3: CASSLEAGELFF. The CDR3 DNA reads as TGTGCCAGCAGCTTAGAAGCGGGGGAGCTGTTTTTT. Looking up the rest from reference TRBV7-6 and TRBJ2-2 gives the full variable domain: GAGVSQSPRYKVTKRGQDVALRCDPISGHVSLYWYRQALGQGPEFLTYFNYEAQQDKSGLPNDRFSAERPEGSISTLTIQRTEQRDSAMYRCASSLEAGELFFGEGSRLTVL.

This clone has more than one count but fewer than ten. The rearrangement links TRBV14 to TRBJ2-1; 10 bases are a match to TRBD1. This CDR3 is 16 amino acids long. Losses at the gene ends were 0 bases for V and 5 bases for J; bases not matched to a gene: 4. CDR1 and CDR2 from the germline V gene are SGHDN and FVKESK. CDR3: CASSQDRDRGNNEQFF. Here the CDR3 DNA reads TGTGCCAGCAGCCAAGATAGGGACAGGGGTAACAATGAGCAGTTCTTC.

The rearrangement joins TRBV9 to TRBJ2-3; no clear D gene. CDR3 length: 18 amino acids. CDR1 and CDR2 (germline): SGDLS, YYNGEE. Trimming cost V 0 bases and J 2 bases, with 19 bases left between them. CDR3 DNA sequence: TGTGCCAGCAGCGTAGCCACGCAAACGTCCGTATTCACAGATACGCAGTATTTT. This encodes CASSVATQTSVFTDTQYF.

There are a few counts of this clone. The chain is built from TRBV4-1 and TRBJ2-7; 7 positions match TRBD1. The CDR3 spans 12 residues. After removal of 3 bases from V and 6 bases from J, the junction contained 2 bases not matched to a gene. Germline assignment: CDR1 MGHRA and CDR2 YSYEKL. CDR3 in DNA: TGCGCCAGCAGCCACGACAGGGTCGAGCAGTACTTC. Protein product: CASSHDRVEQYF.

The chain recombines TRBV28 with TRBJ1-5, with D maybe TRBD1 (6 bases). The CDR3 length is 15 residues. From germline, CDR1 is MDHEN and CDR2 SYDVKM. Trimming removed 7 bases at V and 1 base at J, with 14 bases between. The CDR3 sequence: CASTGQGRSNQPQHF. CDR3 coding DNA: TGTGCCAGCACTGGTCAGGGGCGAAGCAATCAGCCCCAGCATTTT.

As for this clone: The sample holds other DNA sequences that translate to the same CDR3. The chain employs TRBV6-5 and TRBJ1-2, with D unclear. The CDR3 spans 13 residues. V lost 9 bases and J 2 bases, leaving 13 bases between the germline ends. Looked up from germline, CDR1 is MNHEY and CDR2 is SVGAGI. The CDR3 is CASRRTVNYGYTF. In nucleotides, the CDR3 is TGTGCCAGTCGCAGGACGGTGAACTATGGCTACACCTTC.

Of note for this clone: Other nucleotide sequences in the sample specify the same CDR3. The chain combines TRBV7-2 with TRBJ2-7; the match to TRBD1 covers 10 bases. Germline V gene sequence: CDR1 SGHTA, CDR2 FQGNSA. This CDR3 has 14 residues. After removal of 5 bases from V and 0 bases from J, the junction contained 1 base not matched to a gene. The CDR3 DNA is TGTGCCAGCAGCCGGGACAGGGGCTCCTACGAGCAGTACTTC. It is translated as CASSRDRGSYEQYF.

There are a few counts of this clone. V is TRBV7-2 and J is TRBJ1-1, with D unclear. The ends were cut back, 5 bases at V and 1 base at J, with 14 bases in the middle. Looked up from germline, CDR1 is SGHTA and CDR2 is FQGNSA. This CDR3 spans 15 amino acids. The CDR3 DNA is TGTGCCAGCAGCCCCCAAGGCCCGAGGAACACTGAAGCTTTCTTT. Protein: CASSPQGPRNTEAFF.

This clone was seen a few times. J is TRBJ2-1 and V is TRBV5-1, with a possible D match to TRBD2 (6 bases). In germline, CDR1 is SGHRS, CDR2 YFSETQ. This CDR3 is built from 12 residues. Trimming pared 3 bases from V and 9 bases from J, leaving 10 bases between. In DNA, the CDR3 is TGCGCCAGCAGCTCCCTGGGAGGTGAGCAGTTCTTC. Encoded protein: CASSSLGGEQFF.

This clone showed up just a few times. CDR3 loop: CASLKKAAYGYTF. The CDR3 DNA reads TGTGCCAGCCTGAAGAAGGCCGCGTATGGCTACACCTTC. The chain carries TRBV28 and TRBJ1-2; D gene unclear. Germline V gene sequence: CDR1 MDHEN, CDR2 SYDVKM. The CDR3 contains 13 residues. Trimming removed 8 bases at V and 5 bases at J, with 15 bases between.

The rearrangement links TRBV6-6 to TRBJ1-1; possible D gene TRBD1, 6 bases. Germline V gene data show CDR1 as MNHNY and CDR2 as SVGAGI (reference sequence). The CDR3 extends over 13 amino acids. V shed 2 bases and J shed 9 bases, with 13 bases lying between them. The CDR3, as DNA: TGTGCCAGCAGTTACACCGTCGGGGGGCAAGCTTTCTTT. It codes for CASSYTVGGQAFF.

This chain connects TRBV6-5 to TRBJ1-1; D may be TRBD1 (5 bases). The CDR3 has 13 residues. CDR1 and CDR2 from the germline V gene are MNHEY and SVGAGI. The V end was cut by 0 bases, the J end by 10 bases, with 12 bases between. The CDR3, as DNA: TGTGCCAGCAGTTACTCGGGGGTCCCGGGAGCTTTCTTT. It is translated as CASSYSGVPGAFF.

This clone was seen more than once but under ten times. CDR3 loop: CASSQGGSSNQPQHF. DNA of the CDR3: TGTGCCAGCAGCCAAGGGGGAAGTAGCAATCAGCCCCAGCATTTT. The chain employs TRBV14 and TRBJ1-5; D is undetermined. The CDR3 is 15 amino acids. Germline loops: CDR1 SGHDN, CDR2 FVKESK. The V and J ends lost 1 base and 0 bases respectively, with 7 bases between them.

A few counts support this clone. The chain employs TRBV2 and TRBJ2-7; TRBD1 matches at 8 bases. V trimming: 4 bases; J trimming: 4 bases; junction bases outside the gene matches: 6. The germline V gene has CDR1 SNHLY and CDR2 FYNNEI. The CDR3 consists of 14 residues. CDR3 protein: CASSVQGAGYEQYF. In nucleotides, the CDR3 is TGTGCCAGCAGTGTGCAGGGGGCAGGGTACGAGCAGTACTTC.

This clone was observed a handful of times. V gene TRBV6-5 combines with J gene TRBJ1-2; no firm D call. There are 14 residues in the CDR3. The germline V and J ends were trimmed by 0 bases and 5 bases, with 10 bases remaining between them. Germline-derived CDR1 and CDR2 are MNHEY and SVGAGI. CDR3 region: CASSYSIGQYGYTF. The DNA for the CDR3 is TGTGCCAGCAGTTACTCGATAGGTCAATATGGCTACACCTTC.

Concerning this clone itself: Other DNA sequences of this sample code for an identical CDR3. The chain joins TRBV7-2 to TRBJ2-1; D not resolved. The CDR3 runs to 16 residues. Germline V CDR1 and CDR2: SGHTA, FQGNSA. Trimming took 1 base from V and 0 from J, leaving 10 bases between them. CDR3: CASSLVAGASYNEQFF. CDR3 nucleotide sequence: TGTGCCAGCAGCTTAGTGGCAGGAGCCTCCTACAATGAGCAGTTCTTC.

The chain recombines TRBV7-3 with TRBJ1-1, with D possibly being TRBD1 (5 bases). Germline CDR1 is SGHTA and CDR2 is FQGTGA. Between the trimmed V and J ends, which lost 2 bases and 2 bases, there was a span of 6 bases. The CDR3 is 13 amino acids. DNA for the CDR3: TGTGCCAGCAGCTTAGGGGCTAACACTGAAGCTTTCTTT. Protein: CASSLGANTEAFF.

This clone was detected only a few times. The chain links TRBV25-1 to TRBJ1-2; a weak D match, TRBD1 (5 bases). V dropped 1 base and J dropped 6 bases, with 12 bases sitting between them. CDR3 size: 14 residues. Per germline, CDR1 MGHDK and CDR2 SYGVNS. The CDR3 is CASSESPGTNGYTF. The CDR3 DNA sequence: TGTGCCAGCAGTGAATCGCCGGGGACGAATGGCTACACCTTC.

This clone was counted a single time. This rearrangement joins TRBV7-9 to TRBJ2-6, with 7 bases matching TRBD1. This CDR3 comprises 16 residues. Germline V gene data show CDR1 as SEHNR and CDR2 as FQNEAQ (reference sequence). Trimming took 5 bases from V and 2 from J; bases not matched to a gene: 6. The CDR3 here is CASSPATGTGANVLTF. The CDR3 DNA is TGTGCCAGCAGCCCCGCGACAGGGACTGGGGCCAACGTCCTGACTTTC.

The table lists this clone with a few counts. The chain is built from TRBV14 and TRBJ2-1; no clear D gene. V was clipped by 2 bases and J by 5 bases, with 13 bases between them. CDR1 is SGHDN and CDR2 is FVKESK in the germline V gene. CDR3 length: 15 residues. The CDR3 spells CASSQSFLSDNEQFF. The CDR3 DNA is TGTGCCAGCAGCCAATCCTTTTTGAGTGACAATGAGCAGTTCTTC.

The rearrangement uses TRBV11-3 and TRBJ2-1; 15 positions match TRBD2. CDR3 length: 20 amino acids. The germline gives CDR1 SGHNT, CDR2 YENEEA. V was clipped by 1 base and J by 0 bases; unmatched bases: 7. The CDR3 spells CASSLGPGLAGGSSYNEQFF. CDR3 in DNA: TGTGCCAGCAGCTTAGGGCCGGGACTAGCGGGGGGTAGCTCCTACAATGAGCAGTTCTTC.

CDR3 residues: CASSSIPGQGSEQYF. The CDR3 DNA reads TGCGCCAGCAGCTCGATCCCGGGACAGGGGTCCGAGCAGTACTTC. The chain carries TRBV5-1 and TRBJ2-7; 10 bases line up with TRBD1. The CDR3 runs 15 residues. V lost 3 bases, J lost 6 bases, and 9 bases stayed unmatched. Per germline, CDR1 SGHRS and CDR2 YFSETQ.

The chain links TRBV7-2 to TRBJ2-7; 9 bases agree with TRBD2. This CDR3 contains 15 residues. Germline assignment: CDR1 SGHTA and CDR2 FQGNSA. V lost 5 bases and J lost 2; bases outside the gene matches: 7. The CDR3 is CASSRGASGTYEQYF. CDR3 DNA sequence: TGTGCCAGCAGCCGGGGGGCTAGCGGGACCTACGAGCAGTACTTC.

The sample holds a few counts of this clone. The rearrangement links TRBV10-3 to TRBJ2-3, with TRBD1 identical over 8 bases. Trimming at V came to 1 base and at J to 1 base, leaving 1 base not matched to a gene. The V gene's germline CDR1 is ENHRY and CDR2 SYGVKD. This CDR3 is 15 amino acids long. CDR3 sequence (DNA): TGTGCCATCAGTGAGTTGGGACAGGGCACAGATACGCAGTATTTT. As protein: CAISELGQGTDTQYF.